This T cell receptor (beta chain) stems from a study of OX40 agonist ivuxolimab in advanced cancers. In the study overall: Eligibility admitted prior anti-PD-1, anti-PD-L1 or anti-CTLA-4 therapy; roughly 40% had some. Two patients with cutaneous melanoma and one with hepatocellular carcinoma, three in total, showed partial responses. Overall study results and limits: CD8+ T cells averaged more expanded clones than CD4+. Low normalized T-cell clonal expansion was additionally recorded for some nonresponders.

Unmatched junction bases numbered 6, after V lost 7 bases and J lost 5 bases. CDR1 and CDR2 from the germline V gene are LGHNT and FRNRAP. The CDR3 contains 14 residues. Worth noting for this clone: Its antigen is still unknown.

This table comes from immunoSEQ multiplex PCR, and its TCRdb copy is limited to in-frame clones, with some not included. The top ten hold roughly 0.3% of the sample, which has about 94,000 clones, about 88% seen once. Sample: CD4+ or CD8+ T cells sorted from blood, taken in a trial of the OX40 agonist ivuxolimab. The receptor was derived from an adult with an advanced solid tumor such as melanoma, head and neck, liver or kidney cancer. The V gene is TRBV12-5, the J gene TRBJ2-2, with TRBD2 matching 8 bases. For the CDR3, the DNA is TGTGCTAGTGTCGTAGCGGGGCGGACCGGGGAGCTGTTTTTT. It yields the protein CASVVAGRTGELFF.